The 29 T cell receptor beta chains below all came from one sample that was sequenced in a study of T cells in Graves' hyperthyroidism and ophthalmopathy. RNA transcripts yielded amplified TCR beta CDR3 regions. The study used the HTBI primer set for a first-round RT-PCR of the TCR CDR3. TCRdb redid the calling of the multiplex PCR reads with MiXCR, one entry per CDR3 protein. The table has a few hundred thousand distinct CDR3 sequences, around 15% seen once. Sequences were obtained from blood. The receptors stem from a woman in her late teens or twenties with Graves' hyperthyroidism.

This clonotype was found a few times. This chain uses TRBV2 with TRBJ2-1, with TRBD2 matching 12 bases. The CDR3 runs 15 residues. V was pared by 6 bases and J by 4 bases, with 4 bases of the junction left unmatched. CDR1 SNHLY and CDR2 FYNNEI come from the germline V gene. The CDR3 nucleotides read TGTGCCAGCAGACCGACTAGCGGGGGATACAATGAGCAGTTCTTC. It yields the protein CASRPTSGGYNEQFF.

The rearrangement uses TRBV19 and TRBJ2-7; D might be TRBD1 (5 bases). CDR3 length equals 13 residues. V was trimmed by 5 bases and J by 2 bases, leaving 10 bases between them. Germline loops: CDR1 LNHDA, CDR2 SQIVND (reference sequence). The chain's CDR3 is CASSAGIAYEQYF. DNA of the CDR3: TGTGCCAGTAGTGCAGGGATTGCCTACGAGCAGTACTTC.

CDR3 DNA sequence: TGTGCCAGCAGAGCTCCAGGGAAGACCGGGGAGCTGTTTTTT. Its translation: CASRAPGKTGELFF. The rearrangement uses TRBV28 and TRBJ2-2, with D possibly being TRBD1 (5 bases). CDR3 length equals 14 residues. Deletions cut 6 bases from V and 5 bases from J, with 13 bases between. Germline-derived CDR1 and CDR2 are MDHEN and SYDVKM.

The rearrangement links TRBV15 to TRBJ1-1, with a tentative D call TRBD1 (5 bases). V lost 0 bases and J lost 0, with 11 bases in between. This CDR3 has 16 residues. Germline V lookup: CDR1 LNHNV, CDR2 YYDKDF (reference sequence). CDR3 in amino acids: CATSRDLGRVNTEAFF. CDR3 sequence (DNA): TGTGCCACCAGCAGAGATTTGGGCAGGGTGAACACTGAAGCTTTCTTT.

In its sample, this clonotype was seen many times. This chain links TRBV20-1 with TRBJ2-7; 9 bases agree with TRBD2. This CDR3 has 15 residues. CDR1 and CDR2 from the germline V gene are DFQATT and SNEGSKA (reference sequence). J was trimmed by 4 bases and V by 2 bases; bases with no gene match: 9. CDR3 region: CSARTGLAGGYEQYF. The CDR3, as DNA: TGCAGTGCTAGAACGGGACTAGCTGGAGGGTACGAGCAGTACTTC.

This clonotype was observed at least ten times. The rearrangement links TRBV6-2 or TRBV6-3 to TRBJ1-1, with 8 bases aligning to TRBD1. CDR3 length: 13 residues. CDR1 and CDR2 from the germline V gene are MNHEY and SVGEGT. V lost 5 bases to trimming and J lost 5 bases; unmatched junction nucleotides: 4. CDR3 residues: CASSRGQVTEAFF. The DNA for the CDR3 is TGTGCCAGCAGTCGGGGACAGGTGACTGAAGCTTTCTTT.

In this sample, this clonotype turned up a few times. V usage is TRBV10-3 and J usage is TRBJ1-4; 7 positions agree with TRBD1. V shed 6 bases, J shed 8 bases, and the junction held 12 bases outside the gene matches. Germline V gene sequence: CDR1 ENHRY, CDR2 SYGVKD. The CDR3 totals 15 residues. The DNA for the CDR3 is TGTGCCATCAGCGTATCGACAGGGCCACAAGAAAAACTGTTTTTT. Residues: CAISVSTGPQEKLFF.

The CDR3 nucleotides read TGTGCCAGCTCACAATTGACAGGGGAAGGCTATGGCTACACCTTC. Its protein product is CASSQLTGEGYGYTF. This chain connects TRBV18 to TRBJ1-2; 8 nucleotides align to TRBD1. The CDR3 length is 15 residues. Germline loops: CDR1 KGHSH, CDR2 LQKENI. With V trimmed by 4 bases and J by 4 bases, 8 bases remained unmatched.

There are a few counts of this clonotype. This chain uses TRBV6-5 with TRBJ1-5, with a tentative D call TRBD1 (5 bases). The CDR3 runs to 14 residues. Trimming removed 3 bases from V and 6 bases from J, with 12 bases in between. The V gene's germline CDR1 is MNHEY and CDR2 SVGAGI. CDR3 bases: TGTGCCAGCAGTTATAGCAGGGCGGCTCAGCCCCAGCATTTT. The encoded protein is CASSYSRAAQPQHF.

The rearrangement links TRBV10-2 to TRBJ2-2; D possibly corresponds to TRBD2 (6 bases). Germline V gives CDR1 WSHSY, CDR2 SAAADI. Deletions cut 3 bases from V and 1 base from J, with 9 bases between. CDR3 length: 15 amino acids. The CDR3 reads CASSELALNTGELFF. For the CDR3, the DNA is TGCGCCAGCAGTGAACTAGCTCTGAACACCGGGGAGCTGTTTTTT.

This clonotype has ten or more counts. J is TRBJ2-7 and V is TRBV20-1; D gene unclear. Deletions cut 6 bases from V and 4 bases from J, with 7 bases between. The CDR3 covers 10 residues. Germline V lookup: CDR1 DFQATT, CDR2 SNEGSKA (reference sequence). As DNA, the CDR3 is TGCAGTGCCCTTCATTACGAGCAGTACTTC. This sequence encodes CSALHYEQYF.

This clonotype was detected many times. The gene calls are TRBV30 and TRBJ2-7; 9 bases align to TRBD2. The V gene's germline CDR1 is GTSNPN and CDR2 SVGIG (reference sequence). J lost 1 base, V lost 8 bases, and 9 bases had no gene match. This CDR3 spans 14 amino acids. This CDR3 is CAGGLAGLSYEQYF. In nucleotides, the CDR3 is TGTGCCGGAGGGCTAGCGGGATTGTCCTACGAGCAGTACTTC. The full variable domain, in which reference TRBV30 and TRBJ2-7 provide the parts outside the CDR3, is SQTIHQWPATLVQPVGSPLSLECTVEGTSNPNLYWYRQAAGRGLQLLFYSVGIGQISSEVPQNLSASRPQDRQFILSSKKLLLSDSGFYLCAGGLAGLSYEQYFGPGTRLTVT.

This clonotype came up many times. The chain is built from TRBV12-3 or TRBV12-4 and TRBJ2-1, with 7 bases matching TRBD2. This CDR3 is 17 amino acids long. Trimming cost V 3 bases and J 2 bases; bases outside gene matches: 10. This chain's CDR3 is CASSLRTSENAYNEQFF. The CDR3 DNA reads TGTGCCAGCAGTTTGAGGACTAGTGAAAATGCCTACAATGAGCAGTTCTTC.

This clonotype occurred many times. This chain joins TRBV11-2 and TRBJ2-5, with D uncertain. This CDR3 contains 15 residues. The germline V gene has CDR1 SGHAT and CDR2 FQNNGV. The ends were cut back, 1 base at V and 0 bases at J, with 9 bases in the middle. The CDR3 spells CASSLGAVYQETQYF. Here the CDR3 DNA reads TGTGCCAGCAGCTTAGGGGCGGTTTACCAAGAGACCCAGTACTTC.

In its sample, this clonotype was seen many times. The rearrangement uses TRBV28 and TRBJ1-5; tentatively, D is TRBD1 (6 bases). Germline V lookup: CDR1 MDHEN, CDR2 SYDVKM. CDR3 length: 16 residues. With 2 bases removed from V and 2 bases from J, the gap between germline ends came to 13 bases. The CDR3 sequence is CASSLGRGRGNQPQHF. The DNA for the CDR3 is TGTGCCAGCAGTTTAGGGAGGGGGAGAGGCAATCAGCCCCAGCATTTT.

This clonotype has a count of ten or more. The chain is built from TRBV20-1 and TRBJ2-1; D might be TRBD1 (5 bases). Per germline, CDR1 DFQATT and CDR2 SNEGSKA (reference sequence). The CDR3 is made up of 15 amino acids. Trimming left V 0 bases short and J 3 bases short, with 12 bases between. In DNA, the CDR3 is TGCAGTGCTAGAGACAGGGTCTCGAACTACAATGAGCAGTTCTTC. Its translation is CSARDRVSNYNEQFF.

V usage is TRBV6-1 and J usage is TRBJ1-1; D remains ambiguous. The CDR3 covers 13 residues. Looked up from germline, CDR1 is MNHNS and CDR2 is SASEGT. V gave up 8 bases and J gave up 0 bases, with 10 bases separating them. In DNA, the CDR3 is TGTGCCAGCTCTAAACACTTGAACACTGAAGCTTTCTTT. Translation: CASSKHLNTEAFF.

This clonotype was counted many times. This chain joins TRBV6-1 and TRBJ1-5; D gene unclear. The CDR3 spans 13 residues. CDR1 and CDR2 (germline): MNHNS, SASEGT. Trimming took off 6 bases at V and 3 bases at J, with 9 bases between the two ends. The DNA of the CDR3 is TGTGCCAGCAGCGCCCGAGACAATCAGCCCCAGCATTTT. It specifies CASSARDNQPQHF.

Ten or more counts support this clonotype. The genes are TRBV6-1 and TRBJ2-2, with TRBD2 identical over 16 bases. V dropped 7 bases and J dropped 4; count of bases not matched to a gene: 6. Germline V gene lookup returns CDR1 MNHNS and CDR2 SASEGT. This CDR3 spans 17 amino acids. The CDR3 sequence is CASTGLAGGIRTGELFF. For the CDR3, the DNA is TGTGCCAGCACGGGACTAGCGGGAGGGATCCGCACCGGGGAGCTGTTTTTT.

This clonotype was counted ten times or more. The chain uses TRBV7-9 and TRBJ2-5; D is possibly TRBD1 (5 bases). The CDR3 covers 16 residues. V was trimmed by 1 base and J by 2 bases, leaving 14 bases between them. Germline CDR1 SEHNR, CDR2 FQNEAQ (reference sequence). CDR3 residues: CASSLVRGGIQETQYF. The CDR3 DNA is TGTGCCAGCAGCTTAGTAAGGGGTGGCATTCAAGAGACCCAGTACTTC.

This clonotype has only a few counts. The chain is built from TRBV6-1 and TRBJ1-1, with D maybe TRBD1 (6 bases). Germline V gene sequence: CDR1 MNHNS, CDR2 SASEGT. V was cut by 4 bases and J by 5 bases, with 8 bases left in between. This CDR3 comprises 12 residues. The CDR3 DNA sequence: TGTGCCAGCAGTGTACAGGGAACTGAAGCTTTCTTT. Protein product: CASSVQGTEAFF.

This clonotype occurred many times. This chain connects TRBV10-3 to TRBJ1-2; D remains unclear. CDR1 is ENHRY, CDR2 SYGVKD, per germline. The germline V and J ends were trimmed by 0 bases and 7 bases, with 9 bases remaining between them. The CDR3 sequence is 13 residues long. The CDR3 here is CAISESGNAGYTF. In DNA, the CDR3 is TGTGCCATCAGTGAGTCGGGGAACGCTGGCTACACCTTC.

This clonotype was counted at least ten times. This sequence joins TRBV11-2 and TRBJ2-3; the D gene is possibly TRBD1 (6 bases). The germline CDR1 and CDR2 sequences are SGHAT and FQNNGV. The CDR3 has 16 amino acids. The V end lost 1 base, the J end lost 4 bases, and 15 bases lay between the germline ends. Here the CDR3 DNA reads TGTGCCAGCAGCTTAGTTTTACAGGGTGACCCAGATACGCAGTATTTT. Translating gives CASSLVLQGDPDTQYF. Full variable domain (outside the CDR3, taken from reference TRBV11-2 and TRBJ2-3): EAGVAQSPRYKIIEKRQSVAFWCNPISGHATLYWYQQILGQGPKLLIQFQNNGVVDDSQLPKDRFSAERLKGVDSTLKIQPAKLEDSAVYLCASSLVLQGDPDTQYFGPGTRLTVL.

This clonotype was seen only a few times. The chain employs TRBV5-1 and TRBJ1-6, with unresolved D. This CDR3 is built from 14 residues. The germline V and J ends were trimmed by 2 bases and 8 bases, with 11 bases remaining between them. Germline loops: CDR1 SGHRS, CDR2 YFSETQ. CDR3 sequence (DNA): TGCGCCAGCAGCTTTGATGGGCAGGATTCACCCCTCCACTTT. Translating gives CASSFDGQDSPLHF.

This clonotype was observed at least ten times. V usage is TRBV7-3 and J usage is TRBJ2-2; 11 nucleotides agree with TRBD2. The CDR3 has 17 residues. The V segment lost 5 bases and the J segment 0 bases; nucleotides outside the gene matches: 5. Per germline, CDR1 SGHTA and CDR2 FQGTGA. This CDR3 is CASSPGTSGANTGELFF. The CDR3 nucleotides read TGTGCCAGCAGCCCCGGGACTAGCGGAGCGAACACCGGGGAGCTGTTTTTT. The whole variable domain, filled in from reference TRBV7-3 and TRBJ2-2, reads GAGVSQTPSNKVTEKGKYVELRCDPISGHTALYWYRQSLGQGPEFLIYFQGTGAADDSGLPNDRFFAVRPEGSVSTLKIQRTERGDSAVYLCASSPGTSGANTGELFFGEGSRLTVL.

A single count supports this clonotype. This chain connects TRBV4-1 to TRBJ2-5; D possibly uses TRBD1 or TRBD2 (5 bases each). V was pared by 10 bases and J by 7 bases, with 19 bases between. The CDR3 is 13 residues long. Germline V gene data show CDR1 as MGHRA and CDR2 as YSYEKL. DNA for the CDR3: TGCGCCACCGGGGACGGGCTTAGGCGGACCCAGTACTTC. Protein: CATGDGLRRTQYF.

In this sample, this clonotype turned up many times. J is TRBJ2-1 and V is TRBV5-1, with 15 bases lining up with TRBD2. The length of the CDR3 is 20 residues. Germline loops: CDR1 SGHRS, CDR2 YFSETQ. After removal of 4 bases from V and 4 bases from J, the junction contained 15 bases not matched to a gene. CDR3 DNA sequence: TGCGCCAGCAGCCCCCGGGACACCGGGACTAGCGGGAGGAGGTACAATGAGCAGTTCTTC. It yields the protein CASSPRDTGTSGRRYNEQFF.

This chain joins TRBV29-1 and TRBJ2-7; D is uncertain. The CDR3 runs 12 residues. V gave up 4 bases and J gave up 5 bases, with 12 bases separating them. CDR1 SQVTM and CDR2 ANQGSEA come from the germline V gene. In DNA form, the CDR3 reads TGCAGCGTTGTTTATCTGTCGAACGAGCAGTACTTC. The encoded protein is CSVVYLSNEQYF.

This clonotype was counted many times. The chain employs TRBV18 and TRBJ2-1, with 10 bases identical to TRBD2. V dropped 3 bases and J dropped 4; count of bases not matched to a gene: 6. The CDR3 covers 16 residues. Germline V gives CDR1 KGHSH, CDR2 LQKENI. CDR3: CASSPVGLAVYNEQFF. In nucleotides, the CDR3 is TGTGCCAGCTCACCGGTCGGACTAGCGGTGTACAATGAGCAGTTCTTC.